Described below is a single T cell receptor (beta chain) sequence and its context. Its antigen is as yet unknown. The data derive from a study of cytotoxic CD8 clonotypes in ibrutinib-treated CLL. In the study overall: After median approximately 6 years, roughly 14 stayed in remission, some twelve progressed; responses approximately 24 partial, 2 complete. Treatment had run for a median roughly 13 months, range 6 to 36, when response samples were taken. Productive templates averaged approximately 260,000 per sample, and productive rearrangements 85,000 to 95,000. Regarding the study as a whole: A rise in clonality was seen at ibrutinib response, and a fall back toward baseline was seen at progression.

Per germline, CDR1 SGDLS and CDR2 YYNGEE. V gave up 4 bases and J gave up 4 bases; unmatched junction bases: 9. The CDR3 has 15 residues. Some clones are missing from TCRdb's copy, which holds only in-frame ones; the method was immunoSEQ multiplex PCR. The data contain about 200,000 clones, about two thirds of them seen just once; the ten biggest clones take up roughly an eighth. Sequenced material: PBMCs, taken after 24 months of ibrutinib treatment. The chain carries TRBV9 and TRBJ2-3, with 7 bases identical to TRBD1. This TCR derives from a human donor with chronic lymphocytic leukemia. The CDR3, as DNA: TGTGCCAGCAGCCCACGACAGGGTCACGCAGATACGCAGTATTTT. Encoded protein: CASSPRQGHADTQYF.